This T cell receptor beta chain was captured by sequencing in a study of blood T cell repertoires in COVID-19. The protocol was immunoSEQ multiplex PCR, while the TCRdb copy is restricted to in-frame clones and leaves out a portion. The top ten hold under 25% of the sample, which has roughly 43,000 clones, roughly 87% seen once. Germline V CDR1 and CDR2: LNHDA, SQIVND (reference sequence). V was clipped by 6 bases and J by 0 bases, with 8 bases between them. CDR3 length: 14 residues. Input material: peripheral blood. This sequence originates from an older woman with acute or convalescent COVID-19. This chain links TRBV19 with TRBJ2-2; maybe TRBD1 (5 bases). CDR3 sequence (DNA): TGTGCCAGTAGGCCGACAGCGAACACCGGGGAGCTGTTTTTT. It encodes CASRPTANTGELFF.